This is a list of T cell receptor beta chains from one sample in a study of identical twins. TCRdb re-derived calls from the 5' RACE reads in MiXCR, one entry per CDR3 protein. Of around 140,000 distinct CDR3 sequences in the sample, 3% to 4.5% were seen once. Sequences were obtained from memory T cells sorted from blood. The receptor source for this set is a man between 18 and 35 years old in good health. The CDR3 runs from the conserved cysteine through the conserved F or W. D genes are given only for firm matches. Size is stated for part of the rows, as once, few or many counts, or as a class when the clone is expanded.

.	many	TRBV24-1	TRBJ2-2	13	TGTGCCACCAGACTGGGGATAACGGGGGAGCTGTTTTTT	CATRLGITGELFF
TRBD1	many	TRBV12-3/TRBV12-4	TRBJ2-6	17	TGTGCCAGCAGCCCCGGACAGGGGATCTCTGGGGCCAACGTCCTGACTTTC	CASSPGQGISGANVLTF
.	many	TRBV6-1	TRBJ1-1	15	TGTGCCAGCAGCATGGTGGGGATTTCCGGCACTGAAGCTTTCTTT	CASSMVGISGTEAFF
TRBD1	many	TRBV27	TRBJ1-6	15	TGTGCCAGCGGCCTGACCGGGACAGCCAATTCACCCCTCCACTTT	CASGLTGTANSPLHF
TRBD1	many	TRBV9	TRBJ2-4	14	TGTGCCAGCAGCGAAGACAGGGGTGCGAACATTCAGTACTTC	CASSEDRGANIQYF
.	many	TRBV20-1	TRBJ2-3	16	TGCAGTGCTACGGCGGGGCGGGGCGACGGCACAGATACGCAGTATTTT	CSATAGRGDGTDTQYF
TRBD1	many	TRBV28	TRBJ2-7	13	TGTGCCAGCAGACTGAGGGGGCGCTACGAGCAGTACTTC	CASRLRGRYEQYF
TRBD1	.	TRBV5-1	TRBJ1-2	15	TGCGCCAGCAGCTTGGCCCGGACAGGGCCGGGGGGCTACACCTTC	CASSLARTGPGGYTF
TRBD1	many	TRBV25-1	TRBJ2-2	14	TGTGCCAGCGGCGGACAGGGAAGGACCGGGGAGCTGTTTTTT	CASGGQGRTGELFF
.	many	TRBV6-1	TRBJ2-1	14	TGTGCCAGCAGTGACAGGTGGTCGGCAGATGAGCAGTTCTTC	CASSDRWSADEQFF
.	many	TRBV11-2	TRBJ2-5	13	TGTGCCAGCAGCTTCCGCCTGGCTGAGACCCAGTACTTC	CASSFRLAETQYF
TRBD1	many	TRBV12-3/TRBV12-4	TRBJ1-2	16	TGTGCCAGCAGTTTAGCCCAGGGGGGACTGCGTCGGGGCTACACCTTC	CASSLAQGGLRRGYTF
.	many	TRBV18	TRBJ2-1	16	TGTGCCAGCTCACCCCCGACTAGAGTAGGCCATAGTGAGCAGTTCTTC	CASSPPTRVGHSEQFF
.	many	TRBV7-8	TRBJ2-7	14	TGTGCCAGCAGCGCCAGCGGCACGATCTACGAGCAGTACTTC	CASSASGTIYEQYF
TRBD1	.	TRBV19	TRBJ2-2	15	TGTGCCAGCCGCGGACAGGGGTACAACACCGGGGAGCTGTTTTTT	CASRGQGYNTGELFF
TRBD1	many	TRBV10-2	TRBJ1-5	14	TGCGCCAGCACGGACAGGGTGGGCGGTCAGCCCCAGCATTTT	CASTDRVGGQPQHF
.	many	TRBV27	TRBJ1-1	13	TGTGCCAGCAGCTGGGCCAGGAACACTGAAGCTTTCTTT	CASSWARNTEAFF
.	.	TRBV6-2/TRBV6-3	TRBJ2-3	13	TGTGCCAGCGGGACCACTAGCACAGATACGCAGTATTTT	CASGTTSTDTQYF
TRBD1	.	TRBV10-3	TRBJ1-2	14	TGTGCCATCAGCGGGGGACAGGGGTTAGGCGGCTACACCTTC	CAISGGQGLGGYTF
.	.	TRBV7-9	TRBJ2-5	15	TGTGCCAGCAGCTTAGTAGAGTGGTCGCGGGAGACCCAGTACTTC	CASSLVEWSRETQYF